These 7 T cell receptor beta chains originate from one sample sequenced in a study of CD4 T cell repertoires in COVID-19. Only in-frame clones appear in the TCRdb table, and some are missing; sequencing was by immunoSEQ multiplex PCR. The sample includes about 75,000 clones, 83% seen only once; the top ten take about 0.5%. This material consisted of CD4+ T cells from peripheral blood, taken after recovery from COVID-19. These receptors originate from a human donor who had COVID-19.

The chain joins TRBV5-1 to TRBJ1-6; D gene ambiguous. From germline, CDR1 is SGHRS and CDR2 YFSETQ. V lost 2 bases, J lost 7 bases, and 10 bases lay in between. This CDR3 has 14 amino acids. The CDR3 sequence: CASSFGQENSPLHF. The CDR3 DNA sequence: TGCGCCAGCAGCTTCGGGCAGGAGAATTCACCCCTCCACTTT.

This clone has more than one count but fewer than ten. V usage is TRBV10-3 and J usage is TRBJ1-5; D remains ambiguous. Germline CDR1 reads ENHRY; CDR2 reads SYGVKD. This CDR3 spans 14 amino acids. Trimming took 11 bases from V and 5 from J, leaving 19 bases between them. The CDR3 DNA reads TGTGCCCTGGGCATTGTTGATGACTATCAGCCCCAGCATTTT. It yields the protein CALGIVDDYQPQHF.

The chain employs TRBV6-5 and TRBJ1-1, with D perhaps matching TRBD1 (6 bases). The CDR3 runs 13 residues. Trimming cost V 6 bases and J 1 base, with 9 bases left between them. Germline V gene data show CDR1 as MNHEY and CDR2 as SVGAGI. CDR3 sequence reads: CASRDSGNTEAFF. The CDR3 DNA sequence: TGTGCCAGCAGGGACAGCGGGAACACTGAAGCTTTCTTT.

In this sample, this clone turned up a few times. The CDR3 region is CASSLPLTGAEQYF. DNA of the CDR3: TGTGCCAGCAGTTTACCTCTGACAGGGGCCGAGCAGTACTTC. The chain has TRBV28 and TRBJ2-7, with TRBD1 identical over 8 bases. CDR1 MDHEN and CDR2 SYDVKM come from the germline V gene. Trimming cost V 2 bases and J 6 bases; bases outside gene matches: 6. CDR3 length: 14 residues.

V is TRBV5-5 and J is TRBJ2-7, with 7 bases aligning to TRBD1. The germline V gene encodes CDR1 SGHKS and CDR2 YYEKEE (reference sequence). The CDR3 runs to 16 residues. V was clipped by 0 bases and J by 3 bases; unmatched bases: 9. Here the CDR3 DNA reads TGTGCCAGCAGCTTGGGGCCCCCGGGACAGCGCTACGAGCAGTACTTC. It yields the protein CASSLGPPGQRYEQYF.

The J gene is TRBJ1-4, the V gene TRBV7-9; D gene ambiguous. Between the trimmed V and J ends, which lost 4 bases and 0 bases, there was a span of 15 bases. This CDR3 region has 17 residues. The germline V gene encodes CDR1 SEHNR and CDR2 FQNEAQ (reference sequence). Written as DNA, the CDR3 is TGTGCCAGCAGCTCCGAGGTGGGCGGCGCAACTAATGAAAAACTGTTTTTT. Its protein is CASSSEVGGATNEKLFF.

The CDR3 coding sequence is TGCGCCAGCAGCCAAGAGGGCGGAATAGGCAATCAGCCCCAGCATTTT. Encoded protein: CASSQEGGIGNQPQHF. The chain carries TRBV4-1 and TRBJ1-5; no definite D call. The CDR3 is 16 residues long. V lost 0 bases and J lost 2, with 11 bases in between. Germline CDR1 reads MGHRA; CDR2 reads YSYEKL.